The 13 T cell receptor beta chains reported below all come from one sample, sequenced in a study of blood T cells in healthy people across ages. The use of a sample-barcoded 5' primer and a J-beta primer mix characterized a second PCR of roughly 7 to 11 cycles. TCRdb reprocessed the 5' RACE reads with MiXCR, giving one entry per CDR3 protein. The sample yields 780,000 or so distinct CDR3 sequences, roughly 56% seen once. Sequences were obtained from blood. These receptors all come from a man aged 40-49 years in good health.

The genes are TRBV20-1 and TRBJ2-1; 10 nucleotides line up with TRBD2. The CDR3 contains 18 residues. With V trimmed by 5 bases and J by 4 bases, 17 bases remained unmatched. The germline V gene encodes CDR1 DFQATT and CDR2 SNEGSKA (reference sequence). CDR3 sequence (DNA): TGCAGTGCTCCTAGGGGAGCGGGGGGGCTTTCGGGATACAATGAGCAGTTCTTC. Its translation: CSAPRGAGGLSGYNEQFF.

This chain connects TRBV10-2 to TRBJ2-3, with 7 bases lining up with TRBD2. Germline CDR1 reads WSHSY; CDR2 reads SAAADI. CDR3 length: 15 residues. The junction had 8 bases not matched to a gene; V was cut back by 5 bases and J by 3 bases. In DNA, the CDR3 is TGCGCCAGCAGTAACGCGGGAGTAGAGACAGATACGCAGTATTTT. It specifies CASSNAGVETDTQYF.

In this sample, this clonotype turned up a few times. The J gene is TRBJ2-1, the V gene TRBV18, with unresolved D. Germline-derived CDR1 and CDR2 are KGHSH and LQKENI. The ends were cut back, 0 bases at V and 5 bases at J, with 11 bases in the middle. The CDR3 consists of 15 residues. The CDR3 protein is CASSPPISKDNEQFF. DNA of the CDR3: TGTGCCAGCTCACCACCGATCTCTAAGGACAATGAGCAGTTCTTC.

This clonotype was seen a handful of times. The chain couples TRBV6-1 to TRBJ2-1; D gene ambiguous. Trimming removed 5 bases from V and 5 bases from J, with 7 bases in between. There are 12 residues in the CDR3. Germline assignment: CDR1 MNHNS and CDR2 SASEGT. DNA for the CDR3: TGTGCCAGCAGTTTACTAAACAATGAGCAGTTCTTC. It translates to CASSLLNNEQFF.

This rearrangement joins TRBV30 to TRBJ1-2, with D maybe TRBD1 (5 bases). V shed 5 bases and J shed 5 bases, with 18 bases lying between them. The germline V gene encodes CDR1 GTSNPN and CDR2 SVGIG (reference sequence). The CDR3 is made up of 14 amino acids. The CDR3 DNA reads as TGTGCCTGGGCGAATCCGGGACTGCCTTATGGCTACACCTTC. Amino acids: CAWANPGLPYGYTF.

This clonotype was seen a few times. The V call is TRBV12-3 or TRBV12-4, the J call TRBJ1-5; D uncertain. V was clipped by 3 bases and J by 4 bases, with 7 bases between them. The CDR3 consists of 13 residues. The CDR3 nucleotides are TGTGCCAGCAGTTTCTTGGGAAATCAGCCCCAGCATTTT. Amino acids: CASSFLGNQPQHF.

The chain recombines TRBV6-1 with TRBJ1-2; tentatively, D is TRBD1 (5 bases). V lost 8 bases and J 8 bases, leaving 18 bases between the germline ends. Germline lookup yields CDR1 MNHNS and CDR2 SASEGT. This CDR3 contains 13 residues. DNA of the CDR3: TGTGCCAGCGGCCAGGGCGGACATAGAGGCTACACCTTC. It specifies CASGQGGHRGYTF.

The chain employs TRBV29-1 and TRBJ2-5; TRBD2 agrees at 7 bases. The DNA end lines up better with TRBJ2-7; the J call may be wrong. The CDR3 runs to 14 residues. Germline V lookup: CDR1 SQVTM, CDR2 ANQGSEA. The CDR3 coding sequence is TGCAGCGTTGGGGGGGGACGGAATATCGACGAGCAGTACTTC. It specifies CSVGGGRNIDEQYF.

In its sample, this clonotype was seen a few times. The CDR3 sequence: CASSLPTSTDTQYF. DNA for the CDR3: TGTGCCAGCAGTTTACCTACTAGCACAGATACGCAGTATTTT. V gene TRBV13 combines with J gene TRBJ2-3; D ambiguous. Trimming cost V 6 bases and J 0 bases, with 10 bases left between them. Germline V gives CDR1 PRHDT, CDR2 FYEKMQ (reference sequence). This CDR3 contains 14 residues.

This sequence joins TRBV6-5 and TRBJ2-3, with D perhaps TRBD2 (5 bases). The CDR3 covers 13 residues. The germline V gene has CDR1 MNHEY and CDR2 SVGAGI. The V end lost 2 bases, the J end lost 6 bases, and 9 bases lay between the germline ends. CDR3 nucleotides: TGTGCCAGCAGTTACAGGTCGGGGGATACGCAGTATTTT. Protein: CASSYRSGDTQYF.

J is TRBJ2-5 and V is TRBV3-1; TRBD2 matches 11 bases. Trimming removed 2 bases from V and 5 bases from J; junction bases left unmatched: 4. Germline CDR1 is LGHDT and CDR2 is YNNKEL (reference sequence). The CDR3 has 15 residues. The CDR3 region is CASSQPGLAVETQYF. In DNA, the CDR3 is TGTGCCAGCAGCCAACCGGGACTAGCGGTGGAGACCCAGTACTTC.

CDR3 protein: CASRDRTETNTGELFF. The CDR3 bases are TGTGCCAGCAGGGACAGGACAGAGACGAACACCGGGGAGCTGTTTTTT. The gene calls are TRBV7-9 and TRBJ2-2; 7 bases map to TRBD1. The trim removed 6 bases at V and 0 bases at J, leaving 7 bases unmatched. Germline V gene lookup returns CDR1 SEHNR and CDR2 FQNEAQ (reference sequence). The CDR3 sequence is 16 residues long.

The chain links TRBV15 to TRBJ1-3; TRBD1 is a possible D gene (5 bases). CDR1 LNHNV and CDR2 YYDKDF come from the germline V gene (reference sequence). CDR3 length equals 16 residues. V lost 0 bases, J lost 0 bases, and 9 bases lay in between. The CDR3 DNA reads TGTGCCACCAGCAGAGATCCGGGGCTCTCTGGAAACACCATATATTTT. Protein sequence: CATSRDPGLSGNTIYF.